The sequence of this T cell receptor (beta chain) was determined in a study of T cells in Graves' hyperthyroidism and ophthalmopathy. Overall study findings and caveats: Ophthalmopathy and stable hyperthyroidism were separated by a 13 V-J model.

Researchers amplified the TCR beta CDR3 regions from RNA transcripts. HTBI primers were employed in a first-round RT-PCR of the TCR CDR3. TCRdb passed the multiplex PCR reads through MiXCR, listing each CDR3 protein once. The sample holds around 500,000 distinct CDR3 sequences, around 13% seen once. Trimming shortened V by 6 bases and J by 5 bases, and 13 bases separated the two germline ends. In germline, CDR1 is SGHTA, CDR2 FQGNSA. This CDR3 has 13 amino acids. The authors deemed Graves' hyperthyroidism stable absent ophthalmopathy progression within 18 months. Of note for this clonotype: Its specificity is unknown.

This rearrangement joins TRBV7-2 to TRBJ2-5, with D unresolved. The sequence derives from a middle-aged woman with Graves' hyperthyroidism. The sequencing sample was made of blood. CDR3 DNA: TGTGCCAGCAGTCAAGACCCGGTTGAGACCCAGTACTTC. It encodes CASSQDPVETQYF.